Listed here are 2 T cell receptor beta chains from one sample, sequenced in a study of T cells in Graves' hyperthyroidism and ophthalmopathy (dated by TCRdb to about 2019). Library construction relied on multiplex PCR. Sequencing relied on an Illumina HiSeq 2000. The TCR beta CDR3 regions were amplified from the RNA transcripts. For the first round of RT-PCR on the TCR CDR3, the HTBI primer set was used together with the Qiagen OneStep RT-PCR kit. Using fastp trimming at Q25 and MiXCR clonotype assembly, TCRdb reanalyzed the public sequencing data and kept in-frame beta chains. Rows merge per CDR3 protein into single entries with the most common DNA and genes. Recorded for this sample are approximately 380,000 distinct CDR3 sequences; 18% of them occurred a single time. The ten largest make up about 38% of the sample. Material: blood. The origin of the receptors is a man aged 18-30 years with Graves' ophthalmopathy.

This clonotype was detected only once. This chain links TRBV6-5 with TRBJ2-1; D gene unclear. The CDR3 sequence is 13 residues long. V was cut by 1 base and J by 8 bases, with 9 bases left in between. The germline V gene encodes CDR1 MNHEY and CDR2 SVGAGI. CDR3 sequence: CASSYFVGHEQFF. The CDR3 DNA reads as TGTGCCAGCAGTTACTTTGTGGGTCATGAGCAGTTCTTC.

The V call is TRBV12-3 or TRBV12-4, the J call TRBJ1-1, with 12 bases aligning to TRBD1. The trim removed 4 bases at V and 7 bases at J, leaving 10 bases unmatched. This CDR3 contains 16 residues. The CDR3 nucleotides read TGTGCCAGCAGTTCGACGTACCGGGACAGGGGGCTTGAAGCTTTCTTT. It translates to CASSSTYRDRGLEAFF.